This T cell receptor (beta chain) emerged from a study of blood T cell repertoires in COVID-19. At the level of the study: The United States, Italy and Spain supplied acute and convalescent COVID-19 samples. PBMCs, B-cell-depleted T cells, or T cells provided the cDNA or gDNA that made up the material.

In the study's own analysis: Amplified reference gene primers provided the basis for estimating nucleated cell counts. Sequencing used immunoSEQ multiplex PCR; TCRdb keeps in-frame clones, though not all of them. V and J calls and clone size follow that table, whereas D and trimming were derived from the DNA. The sample holds 88,000 or so clones, 85% to 90% seen once. Trimming took 6 bases from V and 0 from J, leaving 12 bases between them. CDR1 SGHTA and CDR2 FQGNSA come from the germline V gene. The CDR3 loop spans 15 amino acids. Sequencing input: peripheral blood. This receptor was obtained from a man aged 55 to 70 with acute or convalescent COVID-19. J is TRBJ2-1 and V is TRBV7-2; the D is unclear. CDR3 coding DNA: TGTGCCAGCAGTCCTGCCTGGAGCTCCTACAATGAGCAGTTCTTC. It translates to CASSPAWSSYNEQFF.